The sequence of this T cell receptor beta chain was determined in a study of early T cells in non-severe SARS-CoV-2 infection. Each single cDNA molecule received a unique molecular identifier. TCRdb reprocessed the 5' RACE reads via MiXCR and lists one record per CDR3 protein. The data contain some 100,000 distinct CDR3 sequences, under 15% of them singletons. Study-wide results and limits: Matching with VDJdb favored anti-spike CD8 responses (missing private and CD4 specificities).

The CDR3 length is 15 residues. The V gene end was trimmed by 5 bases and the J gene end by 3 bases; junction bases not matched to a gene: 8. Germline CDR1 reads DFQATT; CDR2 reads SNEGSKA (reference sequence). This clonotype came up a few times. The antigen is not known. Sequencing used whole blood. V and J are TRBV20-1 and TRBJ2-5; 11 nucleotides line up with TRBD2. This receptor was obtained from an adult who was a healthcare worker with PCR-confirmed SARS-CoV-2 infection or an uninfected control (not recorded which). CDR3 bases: TGCAGTGCTCGACGACTAGCGGGGATGAAAGAGACCCAGTACTTC. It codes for CSARRLAGMKETQYF.